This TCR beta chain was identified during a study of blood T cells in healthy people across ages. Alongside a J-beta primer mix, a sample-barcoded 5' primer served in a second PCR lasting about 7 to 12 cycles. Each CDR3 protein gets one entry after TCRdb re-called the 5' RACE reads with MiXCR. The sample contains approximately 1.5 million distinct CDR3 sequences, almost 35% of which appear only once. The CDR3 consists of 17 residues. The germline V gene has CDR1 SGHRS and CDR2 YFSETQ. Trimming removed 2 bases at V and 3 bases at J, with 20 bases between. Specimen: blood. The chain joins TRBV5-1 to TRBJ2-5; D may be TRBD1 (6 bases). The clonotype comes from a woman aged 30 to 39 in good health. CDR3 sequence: CASSLPVTGGRKETQYF. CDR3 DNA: TGCGCCAGCAGCTTACCCGTGACAGGTGGGCGAAAAGAGACCCAGTACTTC.